What follows are 5 T cell receptor beta chains derived from one specimen sequenced in a study of blood T cell repertoires in COVID-19. Libraries were prepared by immunoSEQ multiplex PCR; TCRdb keeps only in-frame clonotypes and omits some of them. The data hold over 100,000 clones, with more than 85% observed a single time. Sequencing used peripheral blood. These receptors were taken from a man between 60 and 70 years old with COVID-19, enrolled during active disease.

The chain has TRBV7-3 and TRBJ2-7; TRBD1 might be the D (5 bases). This CDR3 contains 14 residues. Trimming took 8 bases from V and 3 from J, leaving 17 bases between them. From germline, CDR1 is SGHTA and CDR2 FQGTGA. CDR3 region: CASAPFAGNYEQYF. In nucleotides, the CDR3 is TGTGCCAGCGCCCCGTTTGCAGGGAACTACGAGCAGTACTTC. The entire variable domain, with the rest obtained from reference TRBV7-3 and TRBJ2-7, is as follows: GAGVSQTPSNKVTEKGKYVELRCDPISGHTALYWYRQSLGQGPEFLIYFQGTGAADDSGLPNDRFFAVRPEGSVSTLKIQRTERGDSAVYLCASAPFAGNYEQYFGPGTRLTVT.

V is TRBV7-9 and J is TRBJ1-5; 11 nucleotides agree with TRBD1. The CDR3 sequence is 16 residues long. Germline CDR1 SEHNR, CDR2 FQNEAQ (reference sequence). V shed 0 bases and J 6 bases; nucleotides not matched to a gene: 4. CDR3 loop: CASSLAGTGGGQPQHF. The DNA of the CDR3 is TGTGCCAGCAGCTTAGCCGGGACAGGGGGTGGTCAGCCCCAGCATTTT.

A few counts support this clone. V gene TRBV9 combines with J gene TRBJ2-3; 9 nucleotides align to TRBD1. Germline V gives CDR1 SGDLS, CDR2 YYNGEE. The CDR3 consists of 15 residues. J was trimmed by 3 bases and V by 5 bases; bases with no gene match: 7. CDR3: CASRQTGQGTDTQYF. The CDR3 nucleotides are TGTGCCAGCAGGCAGACGGGACAGGGTACAGATACGCAGTATTTT.

The chain links TRBV9 to TRBJ1-2; D is unclear. V lost 3 bases and J 8 bases, leaving 14 bases between the germline ends. This CDR3 region has 13 residues. Per germline, CDR1 SGDLS and CDR2 YYNGEE. CDR3 loop: CASSASRATGYTF. The CDR3, as DNA: TGTGCCAGCAGCGCCTCCCGAGCTACGGGCTACACCTTC.

In this sample, this clone turned up once. This chain links TRBV10-3 with TRBJ1-1; D is perhaps TRBD1 (6 bases). This CDR3 is built from 13 residues. CDR1 ENHRY and CDR2 SYGVKD come from the germline V gene. The V and J ends lost 5 bases and 4 bases respectively, with 11 bases between them. The CDR3 DNA is TGTGCCATCAGTTCAGGGGATGGCACTGAAGCTTTCTTT. This gives the protein CAISSGDGTEAFF.